These 22 T cell receptor beta chains were all obtained from the same sample, sequenced in a study of blood T cell repertoires in COVID-19. Libraries were prepared by immunoSEQ multiplex PCR; TCRdb keeps only in-frame clonotypes and omits some of them. The data contain around 420,000 clones, around 90% of them singletons. The sample taken for sequencing was PBMCs or T cells enriched from blood (not recorded which). The source of these receptors is a woman in her forties with acute COVID-19.

The chain is built from TRBV18 and TRBJ1-5, with unresolved D. CDR1 and CDR2 from the germline V gene are KGHSH and LQKENI. V shed 3 bases and J shed 7 bases, with 13 bases lying between them. The CDR3 has 14 amino acids. CDR3 in DNA: TGTGCCAGCTCACCCCGCAGCGCAAACCAGCCCCAGCATTTT. This encodes CASSPRSANQPQHF.

This clone has just a few counts. This CDR3 reads CAWSVNGAREQFF. In nucleotides, the CDR3 is TGTGCCTGGAGTGTAAATGGGGCAAGAGAGCAGTTCTTC. The genes are TRBV30 and TRBJ2-1; possibly TRBD1 for D (5 bases). V lost 0 bases and J lost 10, with 13 bases in between. Germline V gene lookup returns CDR1 GTSNPN and CDR2 SVGIG (reference sequence). This CDR3 region has 13 residues.

The rearrangement links TRBV6-5 to TRBJ1-4; D is uncertain. V lost 7 bases to trimming and J lost 4 bases, with 13 bases between them. Germline CDR1 reads MNHEY; CDR2 reads SVGAGI. The CDR3 loop spans 14 amino acids. The CDR3 DNA reads as TGTGCCAGCAAGAACAGACGGGGTAATGAAAAACTGTTTTTT. Protein: CASKNRRGNEKLFF.

This clone was detected only once. The genes are TRBV7-2 and TRBJ2-1; 7 nucleotides line up with TRBD2. This CDR3 region has 14 residues. Germline values: CDR1 SGHTA, CDR2 FQGNSA. Trimming removed 1 base from V and 5 bases from J; junction bases left unmatched: 2. In DNA, the CDR3 is TGTGCCAGCAGCTTAGGGCTAGCGGACAATGAGCAGTTCTTC. It encodes CASSLGLADNEQFF. Together with reference TRBV7-2 and TRBJ2-1, the CDR3 gives the full variable domain: GAGVSQSPSNKVTEKGKDVELRCDPISGHTALYWYRQSLGQGLEFLIYFQGNSAPDKSGLPSDRFSAERTGGSVSTLTIQRTQQEDSAVYLCASSLGLADNEQFFGPGTRLTVL.

The CDR3 spells CASRGTDNEKLFF. The CDR3 nucleotides are TGTGCCAGTAGGGGGACAGATAATGAAAAACTGTTTTTT. V gene TRBV19 combines with J gene TRBJ1-4, with 7 bases lining up with TRBD1. The CDR3 loop spans 13 amino acids. Germline values: CDR1 LNHDA, CDR2 SQIVND (reference sequence). V was pared by 6 bases and J by 4 bases, with 2 bases of the junction left unmatched.

The chain recombines TRBV7-9 with TRBJ2-5; 12 nucleotides align to TRBD1. This CDR3 region has 15 residues. V lost 4 bases to trimming and J lost 5 bases; unmatched junction nucleotides: 5. Germline V gives CDR1 SEHNR, CDR2 FQNEAQ (reference sequence). The CDR3 spells CASSWGQGAMETQYF. The CDR3 region has the DNA TGTGCCAGCAGCTGGGGACAGGGGGCTATGGAGACCCAGTACTTC.

The V and J genes are TRBV7-9 and TRBJ2-1, with 10 bases fitting TRBD2. V shed 2 bases, J shed 4 bases, and the junction held 2 bases outside the gene matches. The CDR3 runs to 15 residues. Germline lookup yields CDR1 SEHNR and CDR2 FQNEAQ (reference sequence). The CDR3 nucleotides read TGTGCCAGCAGCTTAAGGACTAGCGGATACAATGAGCAGTTCTTC. Translated: CASSLRTSGYNEQFF.

The V gene is TRBV15, the J gene TRBJ2-1, with TRBD2 identical over 9 bases. Germline CDR1 and CDR2: LNHNV and YYDKDF (reference sequence). J was trimmed by 4 bases and V by 1 base; bases with no gene match: 8. The CDR3 is made up of 17 amino acids. The DNA for the CDR3 is TGTGCCACCAGCAGAGCCCTCCGAACTAGCGGGTACAATGAGCAGTTCTTC. Its protein product is CATSRALRTSGYNEQFF.

The rearrangement joins TRBV6-1 to TRBJ1-1; 7 nucleotides match TRBD1. Germline CDR1 and CDR2: MNHNS and SASEGT. This CDR3 comprises 13 residues. V gave up 2 bases and J gave up 10 bases; unmatched junction bases: 7. CDR3 DNA sequence: TGTGCCAGCAGTGAAAACACAGGGGAACCAGCTTTCTTT. This sequence encodes CASSENTGEPAFF.

The chain has TRBV24-1 and TRBJ2-1; 8 bases agree with TRBD2. This CDR3 contains 16 residues. Germline V gene data show CDR1 as KGHDR and CDR2 as SFDVKD. V shed 2 bases, J shed 3 bases, and the junction held 5 bases outside the gene matches. CDR3 coding DNA: TGTGCCACCAGTGATTGGGTAGCGGGGAACTACAATGAGCAGTTCTTC. It specifies CATSDWVAGNYNEQFF.

This chain links TRBV3-1 (or the pseudogene TRBV3-2) with TRBJ2-7, with TRBD1 matching 7 bases. The CDR3 loop spans 14 amino acids. V dropped 4 bases and J dropped 4; count of bases not matched to a gene: 7. CDR1 and CDR2 (germline): LGHDT, YNNKEL (reference sequence). CDR3 in amino acids: CASSRRGMVYEQYF. DNA of the CDR3: TGTGCCAGCAGCCGCAGGGGGATGGTATACGAGCAGTACTTC.

This chain joins TRBV5-1 and TRBJ1-2, with D possibly being TRBD1 (5 bases). Germline V gives CDR1 SGHRS, CDR2 YFSETQ. CDR3 size: 14 residues. Trimming shortened V by 4 bases and J by 5 bases, and 15 bases separated the two germline ends. The CDR3 here is CASSTNTDSYGYTF. The CDR3, as DNA: TGCGCCAGCAGCACAAACACCGACAGTTATGGCTACACCTTC. Variable domain in full (rest from reference TRBV5-1 and TRBJ1-2): KAGVTQTPRYLIKTRGQQVTLSCSPISGHRSVSWYQQTPGQGLQFLFEYFSETQRNKGNFPGRFSGRQFSNSRSEMNVSTLELGDSALYLCASSTNTDSYGYTFGSGTRLTVV.

The chain couples TRBV19 to TRBJ1-2; D may be TRBD1 (6 bases). CDR1 and CDR2 from the germline V gene are LNHDA and SQIVND (reference sequence). The ends were cut back, 4 bases at V and 6 bases at J, with 21 bases in the middle. This CDR3 region has 16 residues. In DNA form, the CDR3 reads TGTGCCAGTAGTAAATACCAGGGGAGTCCTTATAATGGCTACACCTTC. Translating gives CASSKYQGSPYNGYTF.

In DNA, the CDR3 is TGTGCCAGCAGTGAGCAAGGGACTAGTTTTGCCGAGCAGTACTTC. It codes for CASSEQGTSFAEQYF. The J gene is TRBJ2-7, the V gene TRBV6-1, with 8 bases fitting TRBD2. The CDR3 covers 15 residues. The V segment lost 3 bases and the J segment 6 bases; nucleotides outside the gene matches: 10. In germline, CDR1 is MNHNS, CDR2 SASEGT.

This rearrangement joins TRBV19 to TRBJ2-5; D unresolved. The V gene's germline CDR1 is LNHDA and CDR2 SQIVND (reference sequence). The V and J ends lost 0 bases and 2 bases respectively, with 7 bases between them. The CDR3 is made up of 14 amino acids. The CDR3 sequence is CASSIDGRQETQYF. The CDR3 nucleotides read TGTGCCAGTAGTATAGATGGCAGGCAAGAGACCCAGTACTTC.

This clone was counted many times. Within the sample, other DNA sequences also encode this same CDR3. V and J are TRBV19 and TRBJ1-2, with 7 bases identical to TRBD1. V shed 5 bases and J 2 bases; nucleotides not matched to a gene: 2. Looked up from germline, CDR1 is LNHDA and CDR2 is SQIVND (reference sequence). The CDR3 is 13 residues long. The CDR3 spells CASSPQGNYGYTF. As DNA, the CDR3 is TGTGCCAGTAGTCCACAGGGGAACTATGGCTACACCTTC.

V usage is TRBV11-2 and J usage is TRBJ2-7, with D perhaps matching TRBD1 (5 bases). With 5 bases removed from V and 4 bases from J, the gap between germline ends came to 9 bases. Germline assignment: CDR1 SGHAT and CDR2 FQNNGV. This CDR3 contains 12 residues. CDR3 residues: CASSKDTYEQYF. CDR3 DNA: TGTGCCAGCAGCAAGGACACGTACGAGCAGTACTTC.

The chain employs TRBV3-1 (or the pseudogene TRBV3-2) and TRBJ2-1; possibly TRBD1 for D (6 bases). The CDR3 has 12 residues. Germline V gene data show CDR1 as LGHDT and CDR2 as YNNKEL (reference sequence). Deletions cut 4 bases from V and 8 bases from J, with 9 bases between. CDR3 DNA sequence: TGTGCCAGCAGCCGGGACAAGTATGAGCAGTTCTTC. This gives the protein CASSRDKYEQFF.

This chain connects TRBV3-1 (or the pseudogene TRBV3-2) to TRBJ1-2; D remains unclear. There are 13 residues in the CDR3. Germline lookup yields CDR1 LGHDT and CDR2 YNNKEL (reference sequence). Between the trimmed V and J ends, which lost 4 bases and 2 bases, there was a span of 8 bases. CDR3 loop: CASSRVGNYGYTF. The CDR3 coding sequence is TGTGCCAGCAGCCGGGTCGGGAACTATGGCTACACCTTC.

This clone was seen once. This chain joins TRBV10-1 and TRBJ2-5; D remains ambiguous. CDR1 WNHNN and CDR2 SYGVQD come from the germline V gene (reference sequence). V was trimmed by 2 bases and J by 2 bases, leaving 18 bases between them. The CDR3 contains 17 residues. CDR3 DNA: TGCGCCAGCAGTGAGCAGCGTCCAAGTGATCCTCAAGAGACCCAGTACTTC. Amino acids: CASSEQRPSDPQETQYF.

J is TRBJ1-6 and V is TRBV11-3; TRBD1 agrees at 10 bases. The length of the CDR3 is 20 residues. From germline, CDR1 is SGHNT and CDR2 YENEEA. With 5 bases clipped from V and 10 bases from J, the junction kept 23 bases outside the gene matches. The chain's CDR3 is CASSLTNDRGQKVSLSPLHF. As DNA, the CDR3 is TGTGCCAGCAGCCTCACCAACGACAGGGGGCAAAAAGTGAGCCTCTCACCCCTCCACTTT.

The genes are TRBV5-1 and TRBJ1-2; 10 bases align to TRBD1. The V segment lost 4 bases and the J segment 8 bases; nucleotides outside the gene matches: 5. The CDR3 extends over 13 amino acids. Looked up from germline, CDR1 is SGHRS and CDR2 is YFSETQ. CDR3 protein: CASSPRTGGGYTF. CDR3 nucleotides: TGCGCCAGCAGCCCGAGGACAGGGGGAGGCTACACCTTC.